This TCR beta chain was documented in a study of T cell responses to AZD1222 COVID-19 vaccine. Study-wide context: Second doses were pooled across both intervals (about 4 or about 12 weeks).

Study-wide results and limits: Repertoires in all cases were sampled only once the peak T cell response had passed. When two AZD1222 doses had been given, Spike-specific TCR breadth and depth rose.

Clones were sequenced by immunoSEQ multiplex PCR, and TCRdb holds only the in-frame ones, with some missing. The sample includes some 100,000 clones, approximately 91% of them seen just once. On this clone itself: The antigen remains unidentified.

V was cut by 0 bases and J by 1 base, with 10 bases left in between. The CDR3 contains 16 residues. The germline CDR1 and CDR2 sequences are LNHDA and SQIVND (reference sequence). This sequence was found in an adult in good health. Sequenced material: peripheral blood, taken on day 0 of AZD1222 vaccination. The V gene is TRBV19, the J gene TRBJ1-5, with no clear D. CDR3 region: CASSIDSGRSNQPQHF. The CDR3, as DNA: TGTGCCAGTAGTATAGACAGCGGACGCAGCAATCAGCCCCAGCATTTT.